The 16 T cell receptor beta chains below come from one sample, sequenced in a study of blood T cell repertoires in COVID-19 (TCRdb year 2020). Library preparation was by the immunoSEQ multiplex PCR assay. TCRdb took this table from immuneACCESS and kept in-frame rearrangements with V and J called. Such tables lack part of the clones; where checked against another copy, unresolved V genes explain under half of the gap, and the rest is unexplained. This sample is represented by some 160,000 clones; over 75% of them were singletons. About 7% of the sample is taken by the ten largest. The sample consisted of peripheral blood. These TCRs come from a man in his 70s with active or convalescent COVID-19.

The chain couples TRBV6-5 to TRBJ1-4; no clear D. This CDR3 region has 13 residues. Germline CDR1 MNHEY, CDR2 SVGAGI. Trimming stripped 4 bases from V and 4 bases from J, with 7 bases between. CDR3 in amino acids: CASSSRFNEKLFF. The CDR3 region has the DNA TGTGCCAGCAGTTCACGGTTTAATGAAAAACTGTTTTTT.

The J gene is TRBJ1-2, the V gene TRBV9; D is undetermined. Germline loops: CDR1 SGDLS, CDR2 YYNGEE. The CDR3 runs 16 residues. Deletions cut 6 bases from V and 7 bases from J, with 25 bases between. The chain's CDR3 is CASKHGEPRFKRGYTF. The DNA of the CDR3 is TGTGCCAGCAAACACGGAGAGCCGCGGTTCAAGCGTGGCTACACCTTC.

The chain uses TRBV6-5 and TRBJ1-5; D unclear. Germline assignment: CDR1 MNHEY and CDR2 SVGAGI. This CDR3 has 14 amino acids. Trimming took off 8 bases at V and 1 base at J, with 12 bases between the two ends. DNA of the CDR3: TGTGCCAGCCAGAGGCATTTGAGCAATCAGCCCCAGCATTTT. Translated: CASQRHLSNQPQHF.

V and J are TRBV29-1 and TRBJ1-5, with 7 bases aligning to TRBD1. V was pared by 5 bases and J by 6 bases, with 10 bases of the junction left unmatched. Germline V gene sequence: CDR1 SQVTM, CDR2 ANQGSEA. There are 14 residues in the CDR3. CDR3: CSVNQGGAGQPQHF. The CDR3 nucleotides are TGCAGCGTTAACCAAGGGGGCGCGGGTCAGCCCCAGCATTTT.

V and J are TRBV28 and TRBJ1-2; 7 bases agree with TRBD1. Germline trimming cut 10 bases from V and 0 bases from J; bases unmatched to any gene: 14. CDR3 length: 16 residues. Per the germline V gene, CDR1 is MDHEN and CDR2 is SYDVKM. The CDR3 coding sequence is TGTGCCACCAAAAGGACAGGAACGCTCACTAACTATGGCTACACCTTC. It translates to CATKRTGTLTNYGYTF.

The chain is built from TRBV7-3 and TRBJ2-2, with 7 nucleotides matching TRBD2. The V gene's germline CDR1 is SGHTA and CDR2 FQGTGA. This CDR3 is 16 amino acids long. With 1 base clipped from V and 4 bases from J, the junction kept 6 bases outside the gene matches. The CDR3: CASSLNGGRTTGELFF. The DNA of the CDR3 is TGTGCCAGCAGCTTAAATGGCGGGAGAACCACCGGGGAGCTGTTTTTT.

The gene calls are TRBV5-1 and TRBJ1-1; D is perhaps TRBD1 (5 bases). The CDR3 covers 18 residues. Trimming took off 4 bases at V and 0 bases at J, with 22 bases between the two ends. Germline V lookup: CDR1 SGHRS, CDR2 YFSETQ. CDR3 amino acids: CASSAIPAGKLMNTEAFF. Written as DNA, the CDR3 is TGCGCCAGCAGCGCCATCCCAGCAGGGAAACTAATGAACACTGAAGCTTTCTTT.

This sequence joins TRBV6-6 and TRBJ2-5, with D perhaps TRBD1 (6 bases). This CDR3 is 14 amino acids long. From germline, CDR1 is MNHNY and CDR2 SVGAGI (reference sequence). V was trimmed by 0 bases and J by 4 bases, leaving 9 bases between them. The CDR3 loop is CASSYSGGGETQYF. The CDR3 bases are TGTGCCAGCAGTTACTCAGGGGGTGGAGAGACCCAGTACTTC.

This clone has more than one count but fewer than ten. This chain links TRBV5-1 with TRBJ1-1, with a weak D call TRBD1 (5 bases). Per the germline V gene, CDR1 is SGHRS and CDR2 is YFSETQ. The V gene lost 0 bases and the J gene lost 4 bases, with 10 bases spanning the gap. The CDR3 contains 14 residues. The CDR3 DNA reads TGCGCCAGCAGCTTGGGTTCAGGGCGCACTGAAGCTTTCTTT. Residues: CASSLGSGRTEAFF.

The chain recombines TRBV5-1 with TRBJ2-3; TRBD1 agrees at 7 bases. Germline CDR1 SGHRS, CDR2 YFSETQ. The V segment lost 0 bases and the J segment 6 bases; nucleotides outside the gene matches: 7. CDR3 length: 15 amino acids. The CDR3 nucleotides are TGCGCCAGCAGCTTGGCGGGACAGAGGAGCGATACGCAGTATTTT. Protein: CASSLAGQRSDTQYF.

The CDR3 sequence is CASSKQGASTEAFF. In nucleotides, the CDR3 is TGTGCCAGCAGTAAACAGGGGGCGAGCACTGAAGCTTTCTTT. The V gene is TRBV6-2 or TRBV6-3, the J gene TRBJ1-1; 9 positions agree with TRBD1. Unmatched junction bases numbered 5, after V lost 5 bases and J lost 4 bases. Germline loops: CDR1 MNHEY, CDR2 SVGEGT. The CDR3 covers 14 residues.

This chain uses TRBV9 with TRBJ1-2; D possibly corresponds to TRBD1 (5 bases). The CDR3 is 15 amino acids. Germline V CDR1 and CDR2: SGDLS, YYNGEE. The V end was cut by 0 bases, the J end by 5 bases, with 14 bases between. CDR3: CASSVDGRASYGYTF. CDR3 in DNA: TGTGCCAGCAGCGTAGATGGCAGGGCCTCATATGGCTACACCTTC.

The chain employs TRBV5-6 and TRBJ2-7; 9 nucleotides align to TRBD1. This CDR3 has 14 residues. The V gene end was trimmed by 3 bases and the J gene end by 8 bases; junction bases not matched to a gene: 9. The germline V gene encodes CDR1 SGHDT and CDR2 YYEEEE. CDR3 nucleotide sequence: TGTGCCAGCAGCTCGGGACAGGGCGTGGGTAAGCAGTACTTC. Translation gives CASSSGQGVGKQYF.

This clone appeared once. V gene TRBV3-1 (or the pseudogene TRBV3-2) combines with J gene TRBJ2-1; TRBD1 agrees at 12 bases. The germline gives CDR1 LGHDT, CDR2 YNNKEL (reference sequence). V lost 3 bases and J lost 7; bases outside the gene matches: 7. CDR3 length: 16 amino acids. The CDR3 nucleotides read TGTGCCAGCAGCCAGGACCGGGACAGGGGGCGAAATGAGCAGTTCTTC. Encoded protein: CASSQDRDRGRNEQFF.

The genes are TRBV7-2 and TRBJ2-3; D unresolved. Trimming took off 1 base at V and 3 bases at J, with 5 bases between the two ends. The CDR3 consists of 13 residues. Germline CDR1 and CDR2: SGHTA and FQGNSA. The CDR3 protein is CASSLERTDTQYF. Here the CDR3 DNA reads TGTGCCAGCAGCTTAGAGAGGACAGATACGCAGTATTTT.

The chain links TRBV28 to TRBJ1-5; 7 bases are shared with TRBD1. V was clipped by 7 bases and J by 6 bases; unmatched bases: 9. The germline gives CDR1 MDHEN, CDR2 SYDVKM. The CDR3 has 14 residues. CDR3 coding DNA: TGTGCCAGCATTTCCGGGACAGAGTCTCAGCCCCAGCATTTT. Its protein product is CASISGTESQPQHF.